Sequencing of this T cell receptor beta chain was carried out in a study of vaccination effects on CD4 cells after COVID-19. Pools of viral peptides were used by the ViraFEST assay to expand antigen-specific CD4+ T cells ahead of sequencing. Cultured cells yielded isolated CD4+ T cells after 10 to 11 days. Infection with SARS-CoV-2 occurred in the person between March and December 2020, and PCR confirmed it. This clone has more than one count but fewer than ten. Its specificity is unknown. Produced via immunoSEQ multiplex PCR; TCRdb's table is partial and in-frame only. Of 20,000 to 30,000 clones listed, approximately 80% were seen once; the top ten hold approximately 21%. V lost 4 bases, J lost 8 bases, and 17 bases lay in between. Germline values: CDR1 SGHVS, CDR2 FNYEAQ. The CDR3 loop spans 14 amino acids.

Sequenced here: CD4+ T cells from PBMCs cultured with HCoV-NL63 spike peptides, sampled before COVID-19 vaccination. J is TRBJ1-1 and V is TRBV7-6; D not certain. The clonotype comes from a human donor who had a prior SARS-CoV-2 infection. CDR3: CASSYDQGKQEAFF. CDR3 bases: TGTGCCAGCAGCTACGATCAAGGGAAACAAGAAGCTTTCTTT.